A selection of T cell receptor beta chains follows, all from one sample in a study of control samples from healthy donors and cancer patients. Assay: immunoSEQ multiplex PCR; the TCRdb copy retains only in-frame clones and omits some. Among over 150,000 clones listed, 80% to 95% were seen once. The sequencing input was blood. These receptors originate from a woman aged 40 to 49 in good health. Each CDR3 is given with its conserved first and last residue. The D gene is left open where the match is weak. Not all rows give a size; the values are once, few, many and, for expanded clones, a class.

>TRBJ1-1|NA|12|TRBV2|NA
TGTGCCACGGGGAAGGAGAACACTGAAGCTTTCTTT
CATGKENTEAFF
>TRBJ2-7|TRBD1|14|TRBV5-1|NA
TGCGCCAGCAGCTTGGGTACAGGGGGCTACGAGCAGTACTTC
CASSLGTGGYEQYF
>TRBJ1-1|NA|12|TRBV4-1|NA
TGCGCCAGCAGCCAAGACGGTGCTGAAGCTTTCTTT
CASSQDGAEAFF
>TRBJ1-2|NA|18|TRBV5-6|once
TGTGCCAGCAGCTTGGAAGGTAGTTGGGGGCCGAGCATCACGGGCTACACCTTC
CASSLEGSWGPSITGYTF
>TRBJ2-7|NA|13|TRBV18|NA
TGTGCCAGCTCAAATCAGGGCCGAGAGGAGCAGTACTTC
CASSNQGREEQYF
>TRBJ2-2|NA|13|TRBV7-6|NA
TGTGCCAGCAGCCACGCCATAGGCGGGGAGCTGTTTTTT
CASSHAIGGELFF
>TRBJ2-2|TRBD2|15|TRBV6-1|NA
TGTGCCAGCAGTGACCTAGCGGGGGGCACCGGGGAGCTGTTTTTT
CASSDLAGGTGELFF
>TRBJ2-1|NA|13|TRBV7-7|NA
TGTGCCAGCAGCTTTGGAAAACACTATGAGCAGTTCTTC
CASSFGKHYEQFF
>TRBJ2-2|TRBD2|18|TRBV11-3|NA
TGTGCCAGCAGCCTGACTAGCGGGGGCTCAAGGAACACCGGGGAGCTGTTTTTT
CASSLTSGGSRNTGELFF
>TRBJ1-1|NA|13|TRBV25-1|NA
TGTGCCAGCAGTGAACTTGGGGACCCTGAAGCTTTCTTT
CASSELGDPEAFF
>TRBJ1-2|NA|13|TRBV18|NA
TGTGCCAGCTCACCACCGACTTACTATGGCTACACCTTC
CASSPPTYYGYTF
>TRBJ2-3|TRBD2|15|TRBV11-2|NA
TGTGCCAGCAGCTTAGCCCGAGGACTAGCACATACGCAGTATTTT
CASSLARGLAHTQYF
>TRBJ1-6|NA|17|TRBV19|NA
TGTGCCAGTAGTACTCGGACAGCCCTTAAAATTAATTCACCCCTCCACTTT
CASSTRTALKINSPLHF
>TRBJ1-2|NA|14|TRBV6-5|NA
TGTGCCAGCAGTTACTCAGACAGTAACTATGGCTACACCTTC
CASSYSDSNYGYTF
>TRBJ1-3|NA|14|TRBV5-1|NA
TGCGCCAGCAGCTTGGACAGGGAAGGAAACACCATATATTTT
CASSLDREGNTIYF
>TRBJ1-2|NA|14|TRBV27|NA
TGTGCCAGCAGTTTGAGTACGTCTGACTATGGCTACACCTTC
CASSLSTSDYGYTF
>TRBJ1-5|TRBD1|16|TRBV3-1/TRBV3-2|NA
TGTGCCAGCAGCCAAGACAGGGGGGATGGCAATCAGCCCCAGCATTTT
CASSQDRGDGNQPQHF
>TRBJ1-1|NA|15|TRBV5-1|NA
TGCGCCAGCAGCTGGGGTTCAGCCCAGGGCACTGAAGCTTTCTTT
CASSWGSAQGTEAFF
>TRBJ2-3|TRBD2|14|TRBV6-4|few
TGTGCCAGCAGTGAGGGCCTAGCGGCAGATACGCAGTATTTT
CASSEGLAADTQYF
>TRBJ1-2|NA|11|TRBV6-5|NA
TGTGCCAGCTCCCTGGGGAGAAGCTACACCTTC
CASSLGRSYTF
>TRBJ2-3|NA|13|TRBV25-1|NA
TGTGCCAGCAGTGAATTGCTCGGTGGGACTGTGTATTTT
CASSELLGGTVYF
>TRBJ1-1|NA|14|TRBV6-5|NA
TGTGCCAGCAGTCCCTTAGACGGAAACACTGAAGCTTTCTTT
CASSPLDGNTEAFF
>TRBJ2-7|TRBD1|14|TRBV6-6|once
TGTGCCAGCAGCCCCCAGGCTCAGGGGGACGAGCAGTACTTC
CASSPQAQGDEQYF
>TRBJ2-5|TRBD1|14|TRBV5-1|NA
TGCGCCAGCAGGGAAGGGACAGCCCAAGAGACCCAGTACTTC
CASREGTAQETQYF
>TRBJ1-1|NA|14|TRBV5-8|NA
TGTGCCAGCAGCTTGAGGCGGGGCAGCACTGAAGCTTTCTTT
CASSLRRGSTEAFF
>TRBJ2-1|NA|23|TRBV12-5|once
TGTGCTAGTGGTCTAGGACGGGACAGAAGACCGCAACCGGGGACTCCCTTCCTAAATGAGCAGTTCTTC
CASGLGRDRRPQPGTPFLNEQFF
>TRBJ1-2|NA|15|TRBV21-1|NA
TGTGCCAGCAGCAAAGAAGTTGACCATAACTATGGCTACACCTTC
CASSKEVDHNYGYTF
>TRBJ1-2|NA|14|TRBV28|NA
TGTGCCAGCAGTCCATCCTTACTAAACGATGGCTACACCTTC
CASSPSLLNDGYTF
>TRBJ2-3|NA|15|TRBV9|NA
TGTGCCAGCAGCGTAGAGAGGGGACACACAGATACGCAGTATTTT
CASSVERGHTDTQYF
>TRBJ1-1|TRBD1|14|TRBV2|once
TGTGCCTTTCCCCCAGACAGGGGGGGGCCTGAAGCTTTCTTT
CAFPPDRGGPEAFF
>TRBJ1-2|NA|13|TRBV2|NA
TGTGCCAGCAGTGAATACGGTAGTGGTGGCTACACCTTC
CASSEYGSGGYTF
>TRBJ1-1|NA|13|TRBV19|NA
TGTGCCAGCTTCGGGAGCATGAACACTGAAGCTTTCTTT
CASFGSMNTEAFF
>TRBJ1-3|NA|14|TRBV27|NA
TGTGCCAGCAGTTTCGGCGGAACGGGAAACACCATATATTTT
CASSFGGTGNTIYF
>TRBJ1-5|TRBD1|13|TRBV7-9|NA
TGTGCCAGCAGCTGGACAGGGGATCAGCCCCAGCATTTT
CASSWTGDQPQHF
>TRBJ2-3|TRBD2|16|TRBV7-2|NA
TGTGCCAGCAGCTTGACTAGCGGGGGGTCGACAGATACGCAGTATTTT
CASSLTSGGSTDTQYF
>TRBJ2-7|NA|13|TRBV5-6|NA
TGTGCCAGCAGCTGGGACAACACCTACGAGCAGTACTTC
CASSWDNTYEQYF
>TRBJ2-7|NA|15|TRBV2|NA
TGTGCCAGCAGCCGGACATCTCCGAGGTCGTGGGAGCAGTACTTC
CASSRTSPRSWEQYF